Listed below are T cell receptor beta chains from one sample, sequenced in a study of graft-versus-host responses after intestinal transplantation. This table comes from immunoSEQ multiplex PCR, and its TCRdb copy is limited to in-frame clones, with some not included. This sample has around 50,000 clones, with about 89% found just once. No antigens are known for them. The sequences come from unstimulated CD4+ T cells sorted from spleen or lymph node cells, collected before transplant. Receptors originate from a human donor who was the organ donor for an intestinal transplant. CDR3s include the opening cysteine and the closing phenylalanine or tryptophan. Each record gives: CDR3 DNA, CDR3 protein, clone size, V gene, D gene, J gene. A D gene is named only where the DNA matches it firmly. The size field is filled for only some rows; it gives once, few, many or a size class.

DNA: TGTGCCACCGGACAGGGGGTAGCCAAAAACATTCAGTACTTC
CDR3: CATGQGVAKNIQYF
size: once
V: TRBV28
D: TRBD1
J: TRBJ2-4

DNA: TGTGCCAGAAGCTTAATATCCTGTGGGACAGCCTACGAGCAGTACTTC
CDR3: CARSLISCGTAYEQYF
size: -
V: TRBV7-5
D: -
J: TRBJ2-7

DNA: TGTGCCAGTAGACCGCCGGGACAGGGATTGAACACTGAAGCTTTCTTT
CDR3: CASRPPGQGLNTEAFF
size: -
V: TRBV19
D: TRBD1
J: TRBJ1-1

DNA: TGTGCCTGGAGTGTACAGGTGAACACTGAAGCTTTCTTT
CDR3: CAWSVQVNTEAFF
size: few
V: TRBV30
D: -
J: TRBJ1-1

DNA: TGTGCCAGCAGCTTAGCGGGGAGCGGGGTGGCCTACAATGAGCAGTTCTTC
CDR3: CASSLAGSGVAYNEQFF
size: -
V: TRBV7-9
D: TRBD2
J: TRBJ2-1

DNA: TGTGCTAGCAGCAGCGGACTAGCGCCTCCCCGGGATACGCAGTATTTT
CDR3: CASSSGLAPPRDTQYF
size: -
V: TRBV7-7
D: TRBD2
J: TRBJ2-3

DNA: TGCGCCAGCAGCTGGACTCCACCCTCTGGGGCCAACGTCCTGACTTTC
CDR3: CASSWTPPSGANVLTF
size: -
V: TRBV5-1
D: -
J: TRBJ2-6

DNA: TGTGCCAGCAGCTCCGGGAGGGGGGGTTCTGGTGAAGCTTTCTTT
CDR3: CASSSGRGGSGEAFF
size: -
V: TRBV5-4
D: -
J: TRBJ1-1

DNA: TGTGCCAGCAGCTGGGGCGGGGGGGGCACAGATACGCAGTATTTT
CDR3: CASSWGGGGTDTQYF
size: -
V: TRBV5-4
D: TRBD2
J: TRBJ2-3

DNA: TGTGCCACCAGCACCTTGGACAGGGAGAATCAGCCCCAGCATTTT
CDR3: CATSTLDRENQPQHF
size: -
V: TRBV15
D: TRBD1
J: TRBJ1-5

DNA: TGTGCCAGCAGTCCCCTGGACAGGGAGAGCGAGACCCAGTACTTC
CDR3: CASSPLDRESETQYF
size: -
V: TRBV28
D: TRBD1
J: TRBJ2-5

DNA: TGTGCTAGCGCAGGGTACCCTAACTATGGCTACACCTTC
CDR3: CASAGYPNYGYTF
size: -
V: TRBV12-5
D: -
J: TRBJ1-2

DNA: TGCGCCAGCAGCTTGGCCAAGCAGGGCCAGTGGTCCTACAATGAGCAGTTCTTC
CDR3: CASSLAKQGQWSYNEQFF
size: -
V: TRBV5-1
D: -
J: TRBJ2-1

DNA: TGTGCCTGGAGTGTGGGGCAGCTAATACAAGAGACCCAGTACTTC
CDR3: CAWSVGQLIQETQYF
size: -
V: TRBV30
D: -
J: TRBJ2-5

DNA: TGTGCCAGTAGTATAAGTCAGGGGGCACGAGGCTACACCTTC
CDR3: CASSISQGARGYTF
size: -
V: TRBV19
D: TRBD1
J: TRBJ1-2

DNA: TGTGCCAGCAGCTTAGTGTTAGCGGGGTCCAATGAGCAGTTCTTC
CDR3: CASSLVLAGSNEQFF
size: -
V: TRBV7-3
D: TRBD2
J: TRBJ2-1

DNA: TGTGCCAGCCAAAAGGGGCTAGCGGGAGCTGAGACCCAGTACTTC
CDR3: CASQKGLAGAETQYF
size: once
V: TRBV6-5
D: TRBD2
J: TRBJ2-5

DNA: TGTGCCATCAGTGCCATTTACAATGAGCAGTTCTTC
CDR3: CAISAIYNEQFF
size: -
V: TRBV10-3
D: -
J: TRBJ2-1

DNA: TGTGCCAGCAGCTGGGGGGGCGCTTACTATGGCTACACCTTC
CDR3: CASSWGGAYYGYTF
size: -
V: TRBV7-9
D: -
J: TRBJ1-2

DNA: TGTGCCAGCAGCTTACATTGGGGACAGGGGTTAACAAACATTCAGTACTTC
CDR3: CASSLHWGQGLTNIQYF
size: -
V: TRBV7-9
D: TRBD1
J: TRBJ2-4

DNA: TGTGCCAGCAGCGCCCAGACTCGGCCTAGCACAGATACGCAGTATTTT
CDR3: CASSAQTRPSTDTQYF
size: once
V: TRBV7-6
D: -
J: TRBJ2-3

DNA: TGTGCCAGCAGCTTAGGGAGGGGCACAACTAATGAAAAACTGTTTTTT
CDR3: CASSLGRGTTNEKLFF
size: -
V: TRBV7-6
D: -
J: TRBJ1-4

DNA: TGTGCCAGTCCGAATCGGGACTACCAGTCCTACAATGAGCAGTTCTTC
CDR3: CASPNRDYQSYNEQFF
size: -
V: TRBV19
D: TRBD2
J: TRBJ2-1